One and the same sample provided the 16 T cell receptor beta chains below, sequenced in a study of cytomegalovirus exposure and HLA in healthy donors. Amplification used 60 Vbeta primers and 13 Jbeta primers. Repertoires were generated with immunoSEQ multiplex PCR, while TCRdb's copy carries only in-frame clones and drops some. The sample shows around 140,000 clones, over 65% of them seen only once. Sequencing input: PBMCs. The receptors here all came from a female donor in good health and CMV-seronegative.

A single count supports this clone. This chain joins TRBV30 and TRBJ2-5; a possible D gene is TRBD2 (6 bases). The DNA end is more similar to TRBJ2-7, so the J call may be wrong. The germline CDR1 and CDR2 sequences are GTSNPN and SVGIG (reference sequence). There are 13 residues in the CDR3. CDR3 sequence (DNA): TGTGCCTGGAGACCGCTAGCGTCCTACGAGCAGTACTTC. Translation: CAWRPLASYEQYF.

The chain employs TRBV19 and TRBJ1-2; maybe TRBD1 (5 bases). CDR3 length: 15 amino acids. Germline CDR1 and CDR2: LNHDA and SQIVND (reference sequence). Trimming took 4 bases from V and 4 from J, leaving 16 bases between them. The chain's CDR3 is CASSSSQGATYGYTF. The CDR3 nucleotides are TGTGCCAGTAGTAGCTCACAAGGGGCGACCTATGGCTACACCTTC.

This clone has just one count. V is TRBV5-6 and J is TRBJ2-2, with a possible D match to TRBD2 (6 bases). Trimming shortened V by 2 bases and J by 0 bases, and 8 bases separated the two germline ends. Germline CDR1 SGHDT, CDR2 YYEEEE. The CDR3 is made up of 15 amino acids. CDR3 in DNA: TGTGCCAGCAGCTTCGGGGGATCGAACACCGGGGAGCTGTTTTTT. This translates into CASSFGGSNTGELFF.

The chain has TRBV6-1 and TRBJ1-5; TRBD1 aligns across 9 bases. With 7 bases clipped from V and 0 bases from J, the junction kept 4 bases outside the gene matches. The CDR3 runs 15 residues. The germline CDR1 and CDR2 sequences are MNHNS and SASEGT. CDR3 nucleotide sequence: TGTGCCAGCACCCGGACAGGGGATAGCAATCAGCCCCAGCATTTT. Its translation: CASTRTGDSNQPQHF.

CDR3 protein: CASSQALAGEQFF. DNA for the CDR3: TGTGCCAGCAGCCAAGCTCTAGCGGGGGAGCAGTTCTTC. V usage is TRBV14 and J usage is TRBJ2-1, with 9 bases that match TRBD2. The trim removed 1 base at V and 10 bases at J, leaving 2 bases unmatched. This CDR3 has 13 amino acids. Germline V CDR1 and CDR2: SGHDN, FVKESK.

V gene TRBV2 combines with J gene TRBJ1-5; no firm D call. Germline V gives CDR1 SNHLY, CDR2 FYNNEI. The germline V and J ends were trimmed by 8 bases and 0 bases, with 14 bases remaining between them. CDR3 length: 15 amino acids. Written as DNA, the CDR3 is TGTGCCAGCCGGGTAGGAGGAAATAGCAATCAGCCCCAGCATTTT. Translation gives CASRVGGNSNQPQHF.

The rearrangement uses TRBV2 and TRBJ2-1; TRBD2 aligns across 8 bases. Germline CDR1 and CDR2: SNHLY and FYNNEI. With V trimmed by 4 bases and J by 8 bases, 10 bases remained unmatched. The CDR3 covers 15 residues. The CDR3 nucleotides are TGTGCCAGCAGTGGGATTGGCGGGGGGCCCGATGAGCAGTTCTTC. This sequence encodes CASSGIGGGPDEQFF.

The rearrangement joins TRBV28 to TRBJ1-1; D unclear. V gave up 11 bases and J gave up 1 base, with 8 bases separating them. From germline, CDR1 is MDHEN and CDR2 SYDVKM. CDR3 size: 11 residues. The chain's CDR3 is CAVGTNTEAFF. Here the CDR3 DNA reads TGTGCCGTGGGCACGAACACTGAAGCTTTCTTT.

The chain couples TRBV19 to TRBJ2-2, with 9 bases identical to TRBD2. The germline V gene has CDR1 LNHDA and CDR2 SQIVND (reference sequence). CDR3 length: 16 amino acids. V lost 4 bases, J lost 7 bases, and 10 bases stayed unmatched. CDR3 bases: TGTGCCAGTAGTACCATACTAGCGGGTAGCATCGGGGAGCTGTTTTTT. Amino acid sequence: CASSTILAGSIGELFF.

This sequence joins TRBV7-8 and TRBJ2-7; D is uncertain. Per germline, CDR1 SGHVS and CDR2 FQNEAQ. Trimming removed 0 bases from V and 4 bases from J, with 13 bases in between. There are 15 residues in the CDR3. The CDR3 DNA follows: TGTGCCAGCAGCTTAGCTCGTGTCAGTGAATACGAGCAGTACTTC. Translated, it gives CASSLARVSEYEQYF.

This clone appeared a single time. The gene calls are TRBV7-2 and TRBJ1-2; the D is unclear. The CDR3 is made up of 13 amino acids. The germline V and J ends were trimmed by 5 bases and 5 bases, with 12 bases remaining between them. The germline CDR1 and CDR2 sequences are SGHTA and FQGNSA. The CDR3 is CASSPDFFYGYTF. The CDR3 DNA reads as TGTGCCAGCAGCCCGGACTTTTTTTATGGCTACACCTTC.

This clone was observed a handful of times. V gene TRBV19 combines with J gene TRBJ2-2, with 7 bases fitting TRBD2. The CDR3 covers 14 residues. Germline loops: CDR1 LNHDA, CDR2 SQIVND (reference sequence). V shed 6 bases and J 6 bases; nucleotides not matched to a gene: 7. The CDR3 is CASRSSGRAGELFF. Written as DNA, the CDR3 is TGTGCCAGTAGGAGCTCAGGGAGGGCCGGGGAGCTGTTTTTT. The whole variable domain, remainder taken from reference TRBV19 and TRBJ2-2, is DGGITQSPKYLFRKEGQNVTLSCEQNLNHDAMYWYRQDPGQGLRLIYYSQIVNDFQKGDIAEGYSVSREKKESFPLTVTSAQKNPTAFYLCASRSSGRAGELFFGEGSRLTVL.

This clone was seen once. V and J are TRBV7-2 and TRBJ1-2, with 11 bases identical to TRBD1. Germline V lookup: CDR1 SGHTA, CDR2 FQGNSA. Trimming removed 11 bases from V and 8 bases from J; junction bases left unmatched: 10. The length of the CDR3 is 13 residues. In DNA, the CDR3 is TGTGCCCGGGAAGGGACAGGGGGGGGCGGCTACACCTTC. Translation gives CAREGTGGGGYTF.

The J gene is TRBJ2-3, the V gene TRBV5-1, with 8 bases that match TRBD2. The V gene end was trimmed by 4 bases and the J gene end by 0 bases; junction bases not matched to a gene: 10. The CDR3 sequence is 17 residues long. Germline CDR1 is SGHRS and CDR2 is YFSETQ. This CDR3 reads CASSAAGGGLSTDTQYF. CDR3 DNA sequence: TGCGCCAGCAGCGCCGCGGGGGGCGGGCTTAGCACAGATACGCAGTATTTT.

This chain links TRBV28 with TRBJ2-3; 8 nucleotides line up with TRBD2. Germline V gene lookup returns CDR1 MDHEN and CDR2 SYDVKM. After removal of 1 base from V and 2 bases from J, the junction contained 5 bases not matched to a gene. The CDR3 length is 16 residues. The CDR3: CASSLSLAGDTDTQYF. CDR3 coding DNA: TGTGCCAGCAGTTTATCCCTAGCGGGCGACACAGATACGCAGTATTTT.

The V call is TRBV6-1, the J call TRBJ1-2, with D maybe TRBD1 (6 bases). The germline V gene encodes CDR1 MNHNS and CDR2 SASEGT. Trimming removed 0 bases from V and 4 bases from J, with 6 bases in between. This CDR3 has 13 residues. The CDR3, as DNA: TGTGCCAGCAGTGAAGCAGGGGGCTATGGCTACACCTTC. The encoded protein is CASSEAGGYGYTF.